Listed below are T cell receptor beta chains from one sample, sequenced in a study of blood T cell repertoires in COVID-19. Using immunoSEQ multiplex PCR, the repertoire was profiled, and TCRdb retains in-frame clones only, with some absent. The profile shows 260,000 or so clones, around four fifths of them singletons. Sequenced material: peripheral blood. The receptors stem from a woman aged 70-85 years with acute or convalescent COVID-19. The CDR3 runs from the conserved cysteine through the conserved F or W. Each record gives: J gene, clone size, D gene, V gene, CDR3 protein, CDR3 DNA. D genes are given only for firm matches. The listing skips clone size in some rows; elsewhere it reads once, few, many or a size class.

>TRBJ2-7|NA|TRBD2|TRBV5-1
CASSLSLAGGAYEQYF
TGCGCCAGCAGCTTGAGCCTAGCGGGGGGGGCCTACGAGCAGTACTTC
>TRBJ1-1|NA|NA|TRBV7-8
CASSVTRGLRDNAFF
TGTGCCAGCAGCGTCACAAGAGGGCTGCGGGATAATGCTTTCTTT
>TRBJ2-5|NA|NA|TRBV28
CASSSQETQYF
TGTGCCAGCAGTTCTCAAGAGACCCAGTACTTC
>TRBJ1-3|NA|NA|TRBV18
CASVNSGNTIYF
TGTGCCAGCGTTAACTCTGGAAACACCATATATTTT
>TRBJ2-3|NA|NA|TRBV12-3/TRBV12-4
CASSLLGNTQYF
TGTGCCAGCAGTTTACTAGGAAATACGCAGTATTTT
>TRBJ1-2|NA|TRBD1|TRBV19
CASSDRAGYGYTF
TGTGCCAGTAGTGACAGGGCCGGCTATGGCTACACCTTC
>TRBJ2-3|NA|NA|TRBV5-1
CASSLQGLNTDTQYF
TGCGCCAGCAGCTTGCAAGGACTGAACACAGATACGCAGTATTTT
>TRBJ1-5|NA|NA|TRBV4-2
CASSQEQVGGGISNQPQHF
TGTGCCAGCAGCCAAGAACAAGTCGGGGGGGGCATCAGCAATCAGCCCCAGCATTTT
>TRBJ2-2|few|TRBD2|TRBV2
CASSLAEVGAGELFF
TGTGCCAGCAGTCTAGCGGAAGTGGGCGCCGGGGAGCTGTTTTTT
>TRBJ1-6|NA|TRBD1|TRBV7-2
CASSQDRQGNSPLHF
TGTGCCAGCAGCCAGGACCGACAGGGAAATTCACCCCTCCACTTT
>TRBJ1-2|NA|NA|TRBV28
CASSFGLNFNYGYTF
TGTGCCAGCAGTTTCGGACTGAACTTTAACTATGGCTACACCTTC
>TRBJ1-2|NA|NA|TRBV29-1
CSVDYGYTF
TGCAGCGTCGACTATGGCTACACCTTC
>TRBJ2-5|NA|TRBD1|TRBV5-1
CASSLGQGFGETQYF
TGCGCCAGCAGCTTGGGACAGGGTTTCGGAGAGACCCAGTACTTC
>TRBJ1-2|NA|TRBD1|TRBV5-1
CASSFSSTGRAYGYTF
TGCGCCAGCAGCTTCTCATCGACAGGGCGGGCCTATGGCTACACCTTC
>TRBJ1-2|NA|NA|TRBV28
CASSTKFGQFNYGYTF
TGTGCCAGCAGTACCAAATTTGGACAGTTCAACTATGGCTACACCTTC
>TRBJ1-4|NA|NA|TRBV29-1
CSVPTDEKLFF
TGCAGCGTTCCTACAGATGAAAAACTGTTTTTT
>TRBJ1-4|NA|NA|TRBV3-1/TRBV3-2
CASSQDKPLAENNEKLFF
TGTGCCAGCAGCCAAGATAAGCCCTTAGCGGAGAATAATGAAAAACTGTTTTTT
>TRBJ1-6|few|NA|TRBV5-1
CASSLDRGTGNSPLHF
TGCGCCAGCAGCTTGGATCGGGGGACGGGGAATTCACCCCTCCACTTT
>TRBJ2-7|NA|TRBD1|TRBV11-2
CASRVTGQGAWDEQYF
TGTGCCAGCAGGGTTACCGGACAGGGGGCATGGGACGAGCAGTACTTC
>TRBJ2-1|few|TRBD2|TRBV28
CASTVSGGVSYNEQFF
TGTGCCAGCACCGTGAGCGGGGGGGTGTCCTACAATGAGCAGTTCTTC
>TRBJ1-3|NA|NA|TRBV5-1
CASSLADYPGNTIYF
TGCGCCAGCAGCTTGGCCGACTACCCGGGAAACACCATATATTTT
>TRBJ1-2|NA|NA|TRBV2
CASSDLGQYGYTF
TGTGCCAGCAGTGATCTTGGACAGTATGGCTACACCTTC
>TRBJ1-5|few|TRBD1|TRBV7-8
CASSLDRSNQPQHF
TGTGCCAGCAGCCTGGACAGGAGCAATCAGCCCCAGCATTTT
>TRBJ1-6|few|NA|TRBV14
CASSQEVRASPLHF
TGTGCCAGCAGCCAAGAGGTTAGAGCTTCACCCCTCCACTTT
>TRBJ1-2|NA|NA|TRBV6-1
CASSEAHGGIYGYTF
TGTGCCAGCAGTGAAGCGCATGGGGGGATCTATGGCTACACCTTC
>TRBJ1-1|NA|TRBD1|TRBV5-8
CASSLRQGATEAFF
TGTGCCAGCAGCTTAAGACAGGGGGCAACTGAAGCTTTCTTT
>TRBJ2-3|NA|TRBD1|TRBV6-2/TRBV6-3
CASSYPGTGRTDTQYF
TGTGCCAGCAGTTACCCCGGGACAGGGCGCACAGATACGCAGTATTTT
>TRBJ2-7|few|TRBD2|TRBV7-9
CATPTGGSSYEQYF
TGTGCCACCCCAACGGGAGGCAGTTCCTACGAGCAGTACTTC
>TRBJ1-2|NA|NA|TRBV15
CATSRAHTDYGYTF
TGTGCCACCAGCAGAGCCCACACAGACTATGGCTACACCTTC
>TRBJ2-3|NA|TRBD2|TRBV7-2
CASSLVTGGLNTQYF
TGTGCCAGCAGCTTGGTTACGGGGGGGTTGAATACGCAGTATTTT
>TRBJ2-5|few|NA|TRBV5-1
CASRWEGGEETQYF
TGCGCCAGCAGATGGGAGGGGGGAGAAGAGACCCAGTACTTC
>TRBJ1-3|NA|NA|TRBV2
CASSDQALNGNTIYF
TGTGCCAGCAGTGATCAGGCCCTTAATGGAAACACCATATATTTT
>TRBJ1-1|once|NA|TRBV29-1
CSVEGVLETEAFF
TGCAGCGTTGAAGGAGTATTGGAGACTGAAGCTTTCTTT
>TRBJ1-6|NA|NA|TRBV10-3
CAISPGHNSYNSPLHF
TGTGCCATCAGTCCGGGACACAACTCCTATAATTCACCCCTCCACTTT
>TRBJ2-7|NA|TRBD2|TRBV7-2
CASSPPGLAGYEQYF
TGTGCCAGCAGCCCGCCGGGACTAGCGGGTTACGAGCAGTACTTC
>TRBJ2-7|once|NA|TRBV10-3
CAISGQGLYEQYF
TGTGCCATCAGCGGACAGGGACTATACGAGCAGTACTTC